The 15 T cell receptor beta chains below all came from one sample that was sequenced in a study of T cell changes during pregnancy in multiple sclerosis. Assay: immunoSEQ multiplex PCR; the TCRdb copy retains only in-frame clones and omits some. The sample yields roughly 59,000 clones, around 93% seen once. The sequences come from CD4+ T cells from peripheral blood mononuclear cells, collected before pregnancy. The source of these receptors is a female donor with multiple sclerosis, enrolled in a pregnancy study.

This chain connects TRBV4-1 to TRBJ2-7; D ambiguous. Germline loops: CDR1 MGHRA, CDR2 YSYEKL. CDR3 length: 13 residues. V lost 0 bases, J lost 2 bases, and 5 bases lay in between. Here the CDR3 reads CASSQEPTYEQYF. CDR3 bases: TGCGCCAGCAGCCAAGAACCTACCTACGAGCAGTACTTC.

The chain joins TRBV19 to TRBJ1-5, with D possibly matching TRBD1 (5 bases). Germline-derived CDR1 and CDR2 are LNHDA and SQIVND (reference sequence). Trimming cost V 8 bases and J 0 bases, with 11 bases left between them. The CDR3 consists of 14 residues. This CDR3 is CASDVGLSNQPQHF. The CDR3 region has the DNA TGTGCCAGTGACGTGGGGCTTAGCAATCAGCCCCAGCATTTT.

This clone was observed once. The CDR3 protein is CASSSGQGIDTQYF. The CDR3, as DNA: TGTGCCAGCAGCTCGGGACAGGGAATAGATACGCAGTATTTT. The genes are TRBV11-3 and TRBJ2-3, with 9 bases that match TRBD1. This CDR3 has 14 residues. Germline V gives CDR1 SGHNT, CDR2 YENEEA. Germline trimming cut 4 bases from V and 5 bases from J; bases unmatched to any gene: 4.

The rearrangement uses TRBV6-1 and TRBJ2-2; 8 nucleotides line up with TRBD1. V dropped 4 bases and J dropped 0; count of bases not matched to a gene: 4. Germline values: CDR1 MNHNS, CDR2 SASEGT. This CDR3 comprises 16 residues. The CDR3 DNA sequence: TGTGCCAGCAGTGCCCAGACAGGGGCGAACACCGGGGAGCTGTTTTTT. Its translation: CASSAQTGANTGELFF.

This chain uses TRBV4-3 with TRBJ2-7, with D perhaps matching TRBD2 (5 bases). V was clipped by 0 bases and J by 0 bases, with 18 bases between them. This CDR3 spans 18 amino acids. The germline CDR1 and CDR2 sequences are LGHNA and YSLEER. CDR3 in DNA: TGCGCCAGCAGCCAAGATATCCCAGGACTGACCCCCTCCTACGAGCAGTACTTC. Its protein product is CASSQDIPGLTPSYEQYF.

This clone was recorded once. This rearrangement joins TRBV7-2 to TRBJ2-7; no definite D call. Trimming left V 0 bases short and J 9 bases short, with 9 bases between. The germline gives CDR1 SGHTA, CDR2 FQGNSA. This CDR3 contains 12 residues. CDR3 sequence (DNA): TGTGCCAGCAGCTTAGCGCGCGGTCTGCAGTACTTC. Protein: CASSLARGLQYF.

The chain joins TRBV6-1 to TRBJ2-3, with 8 bases fitting TRBD1. Germline V gene sequence: CDR1 MNHNS, CDR2 SASEGT. This CDR3 region has 15 residues. V trimming: 6 bases; J trimming: 1 base; junction bases outside the gene matches: 6. The CDR3 bases are TGTGCCAGCAGCCAGGACAGGGAGGGCACAGATACGCAGTATTTT. Protein product: CASSQDREGTDTQYF.

The chain links TRBV29-1 to TRBJ2-4, with D perhaps TRBD1 (7 bases). Germline V CDR1 and CDR2: SQVTM, ANQGSEA. The ends were cut back, 7 bases at V and 4 bases at J, with 11 bases in the middle. This CDR3 comprises 12 residues. CDR3 DNA sequence: TGCAGCGCCGGGGGACAGAAAAACATTCAGTACTTC. Translated: CSAGGQKNIQYF.

The genes are TRBV4-1 and TRBJ2-7; 7 bases line up with TRBD2. The CDR3 consists of 14 residues. Looked up from germline, CDR1 is MGHRA and CDR2 is YSYEKL. V lost 1 base to trimming and J lost 3 bases; unmatched junction nucleotides: 3. The CDR3 sequence is CASSQGLADYEQYF. As DNA, the CDR3 is TGCGCCAGCAGCCAAGGTCTAGCGGACTACGAGCAGTACTTC.

CDR3 region: CASSSQGPETQYF. Here the CDR3 DNA reads TGTGCCAGCTCTTCGCAGGGTCCAGAGACCCAGTACTTC. The chain carries TRBV18 and TRBJ2-5; possibly TRBD1 for D (5 bases). The CDR3 loop spans 13 amino acids. V lost 6 bases and J 4 bases, leaving 12 bases between the germline ends. From germline, CDR1 is KGHSH and CDR2 LQKENI.

V gene TRBV7-3 combines with J gene TRBJ2-2; possibly TRBD2 for D (6 bases). Trimming took 2 bases from V and 4 from J, leaving 11 bases between them. CDR3 size: 15 residues. The germline gives CDR1 SGHTA, CDR2 FQGTGA. Here the CDR3 reads CASSLSGAFTGELFF. CDR3 bases: TGTGCCAGCAGCTTATCGGGAGCGTTCACCGGGGAGCTGTTTTTT.

The chain links TRBV6-4 to TRBJ2-3, with D maybe TRBD2 (6 bases). The ends were cut back, 0 bases at V and 3 bases at J, with 10 bases in the middle. This CDR3 is 15 amino acids long. Germline CDR1 reads MRHNA; CDR2 reads SNTAGT. For the CDR3, the DNA is TGTGCCAGCAGTGACTCGGTAGCGGTAACAGATACGCAGTATTTT. Translation: CASSDSVAVTDTQYF.

The chain combines TRBV29-1 with TRBJ2-5, with TRBD1 as a possible D gene (6 bases). Germline V gives CDR1 SQVTM, CDR2 ANQGSEA. Trimming shortened V by 4 bases and J by 3 bases, and 6 bases separated the two germline ends. This CDR3 contains 11 residues. CDR3 sequence (DNA): TGCAGCGTTGGGACAGAAGAGACCCAGTACTTC. It codes for CSVGTEETQYF.

The V and J genes are TRBV18 and TRBJ2-1; 9 positions agree with TRBD2. V shed 1 base, J shed 5 bases, and the junction held 3 bases outside the gene matches. Germline loops: CDR1 KGHSH, CDR2 LQKENI. CDR3 length: 15 residues. The DNA of the CDR3 is TGTGCCAGCTCACCACGGATAGCGGGAGACAATGAGCAGTTCTTC. Protein product: CASSPRIAGDNEQFF.

In its sample, this clone was seen once. The genes are TRBV5-5 and TRBJ2-7, with 8 positions matching TRBD2. The V gene end was trimmed by 1 base and the J gene end by 1 base; junction bases not matched to a gene: 4. CDR3 length: 15 amino acids. Germline V gene data show CDR1 as SGHKS and CDR2 as YYEKEE (reference sequence). CDR3 DNA: TGTGCCAGCAGCTTGACTAGCGGAACTTCCTACGAGCAGTACTTC. Amino acids: CASSLTSGTSYEQYF.